Sequencing of this T cell receptor beta chain was carried out in a study of cytomegalovirus exposure and HLA in healthy donors. Germline CDR1 LNHDA, CDR2 SQIVND (reference sequence). The CDR3 runs to 14 residues. J lost 9 bases, V lost 2 bases, and 3 bases had no gene match. About this clone itself: The antigen remains undetermined.

13 Jbeta primers and 60 Vbeta primers were used for the PCR. Repertoires were generated with immunoSEQ multiplex PCR, while TCRdb's copy carries only in-frame clones and drops some. Among some 130,000 clones, around 74% were seen once, and the ten largest hold nearly 6%. Whole-study findings and limits: Presence/absence comparisons presumed near-even sequencing depth among donors.

Whereas donors were nominally healthy upon sampling, unrecorded immune exposures were probable. Sequenced sample: PBMCs. This TCR was sampled from a woman aged 50 to 60 in good health and CMV-seropositive. The V call is TRBV19, the J call TRBJ2-1; 11 bases are shared with TRBD2. Here the CDR3 DNA reads TGTGCCAGTAGTATACTAGCGGGGGGTGTTGAGCAGTTCTTC. It is translated as CASSILAGGVEQFF. Filled out from reference TRBV19 and TRBJ2-1, the complete variable domain reads DGGITQSPKYLFRKEGQNVTLSCEQNLNHDAMYWYRQDPGQGLRLIYYSQIVNDFQKGDIAEGYSVSREKKESFPLTVTSAQKNPTAFYLCASSILAGGVEQFFGPGTRLTVL.